This T cell receptor beta chain stems from a study of T cells in localized non-small cell lung cancer. This table comes from immunoSEQ multiplex PCR, and its TCRdb copy is limited to in-frame clones, with some not included. In the table there are about 1,400 clones, approximately 23% of which are singletons. V lost 4 bases and J 7 bases, leaving 9 bases between the germline ends. Germline assignment: CDR1 MDHEN and CDR2 SYDVKM. CDR3 length equals 12 residues. The TCR sequence derives from a male donor older than 55 with stage III squamous cell lung carcinoma. The sequencing used normal lung tissue next to the tumor, collected before any cancer treatment. The chain carries TRBV28 and TRBJ2-3; D gene uncertain. CDR3 protein: CASSSSGYTQYF. In DNA form, the CDR3 reads TGTGCCAGCAGTTCGTCCGGATATACGCAGTATTTT.